The 19 T cell receptor beta chains below come from one sample, sequenced in a study of post-analysis software for immune sequencing data. Overall study findings and caveats: Five or six TRBV segments appeared more often in patients than in controls, and TRBV5-6, TRBV5-1 and TRBV20-1 were among these.

These TCRs are of unknown antigen specificity. The TCR beta cDNA libraries carried unique molecular identifiers. TCRdb reprocessed the PCR reads via MiXCR and lists one record per CDR3 protein. This table has roughly 870,000 distinct CDR3 sequences, roughly 50% appearing once. The specimen was blood. Receptors originate from a girl aged 5-17 years with multiple sclerosis.

CDR3 protein: CSVVGPTPDTQYF. CDR3 in DNA: TGCAGCGTTGTAGGCCCGACCCCAGATACGCAGTATTTT. V and J are TRBV29-1 and TRBJ2-3; no firm D call. V lost 4 bases, J lost 4 bases, and 12 bases lay in between. The germline CDR1 and CDR2 sequences are SQVTM and ANQGSEA. This CDR3 is 13 amino acids long.

The chain has TRBV20-1 and TRBJ2-7; 9 bases agree with TRBD1. From germline, CDR1 is DFQATT and CDR2 SNEGSKA (reference sequence). The V and J ends lost 0 bases and 2 bases, in that order; junction bases with no gene match: 5. The CDR3 has 15 amino acids. Written as DNA, the CDR3 is TGCAGTGCTAGAGAGGGCGGGACAGGGACCTACGAGCAGTACTTC. Translating gives CSAREGGTGTYEQYF.

The CDR3 sequence is CASSLSPTRLSSYNEQFF. CDR3 nucleotide sequence: TGTGCCAGCAGTTTATCCCCTACCAGGCTGAGCTCCTACAATGAGCAGTTCTTC. The chain has TRBV12-3 or TRBV12-4 and TRBJ2-1; no definite D call. Trimming pared 2 bases from V and 0 bases from J, leaving 17 bases between. This CDR3 contains 18 residues.

The gene calls are TRBV5-1 and TRBJ2-7, with 13 bases matching TRBD2. The CDR3 totals 18 residues. The junction had 11 bases not matched to a gene; V was cut back by 4 bases and J by 1 base. Germline-derived CDR1 and CDR2 are SGHRS and YFSETQ. The CDR3 protein is CASSPNLGLAGVSYEQYF. Here the CDR3 DNA reads TGCGCCAGCAGCCCAAACCTTGGACTAGCGGGAGTTTCCTACGAGCAGTACTTC.

CDR3 coding DNA: TGTGCCAGCAGCTTATCGCCTTCGGGCTACAATGAGCAGTTCTTC. This sequence encodes CASSLSPSGYNEQFF. The J gene is TRBJ2-1, the V gene TRBV7-3; no clear D. This CDR3 comprises 15 residues. In germline, CDR1 is SGHTA, CDR2 FQGTGA. V was pared by 2 bases and J by 3 bases, with 11 bases between.

Only a few counts were recorded for this clonotype. The rearrangement joins TRBV21-1 to TRBJ1-1; TRBD1 was called by the table and not checked on the DNA. TRBV21-1 is a listed pseudogene. This CDR3 spans 14 amino acids. Written as DNA, the CDR3 is TGTGCCAGCAGCAATCCTAGGGGGAGCACTGAAGCTTTCTTT. Its protein product is CASSNPRGSTEAFF.

The chain is built from TRBV9 and TRBJ2-7; D tentatively fits TRBD1 or TRBD2 (5 bases each). Germline V gene data show CDR1 as SGDLS and CDR2 as YYNGEE. The CDR3 loop spans 14 amino acids. Trimming stripped 4 bases from V and 6 bases from J, with 17 bases between. The DNA for the CDR3 is TGTGCCAGCAGCCCCTCCCCGGGACCCATCGAGCAGTACTTC. Translated: CASSPSPGPIEQYF.

The chain joins TRBV3-1 to TRBJ2-1, with D possibly called TRBD1 or TRBD2 (6 bases each). CDR3 size: 16 residues. Germline CDR1 reads LGHDT; CDR2 reads YNNKEL (reference sequence). V was clipped by 0 bases and J by 4 bases, with 13 bases between them. CDR3 residues: CASSQEGGRPYNEQFF. CDR3 bases: TGTGCCAGCAGCCAAGAAGGGGGGCGCCCATACAATGAGCAGTTCTTC.

A single count supports this clonotype. J is TRBJ1-1 and V is TRBV30; D is possibly TRBD1 (6 bases). Germline assignment: CDR1 GTSNPN and CDR2 SVGIG (reference sequence). V was trimmed by 4 bases and J by 0 bases, leaving 9 bases between them. The CDR3 extends over 13 amino acids. DNA of the CDR3: TGTGCCTGGACAACAGGGATGAACACTGAAGCTTTCTTT. This encodes CAWTTGMNTEAFF.

The rearrangement uses TRBV7-9 and TRBJ2-1, with D unresolved. This CDR3 spans 12 amino acids. Germline CDR1 reads SEHNR; CDR2 reads FQNEAQ (reference sequence). Trimming left V 4 bases short and J 9 bases short, with 10 bases between. The CDR3 reads CASSSSVLEQFF. DNA for the CDR3: TGTGCCAGCAGCTCAAGCGTTCTTGAGCAGTTCTTC.

The V gene is TRBV6-1, the J gene TRBJ2-1, with D perhaps TRBD1 (5 bases). Germline values: CDR1 MNHNS, CDR2 SASEGT. CDR3 length equals 13 residues. Trimming left V 1 base short and J 9 bases short, with 10 bases between. DNA of the CDR3: TGTGCCAGCAGTGAAGGGGATCAGGGTGAGCAGTTCTTC. Encoded protein: CASSEGDQGEQFF.

This rearrangement joins TRBV5-1 to TRBJ2-4; 13 positions agree with TRBD2. The germline CDR1 and CDR2 sequences are SGHRS and YFSETQ. CDR3 length: 15 residues. The V segment lost 3 bases and the J segment 9 bases; nucleotides outside the gene matches: 6. The CDR3 reads CASSSSGLAGAIQYF. CDR3 DNA sequence: TGCGCCAGCAGCTCATCAGGACTAGCGGGAGCCATTCAGTACTTC.

The rearrangement links TRBV6-4 to TRBJ2-3, with D tentatively TRBD1 or TRBD2 (5 bases each). Trimming cost V 2 bases and J 3 bases, with 9 bases left between them. Germline V gives CDR1 MRHNA, CDR2 SNTAGT. The CDR3 covers 14 residues. This chain's CDR3 is CASSDGDGTDTQYF. CDR3 DNA sequence: TGTGCCAGCAGTGACGGGGACGGGACAGATACGCAGTATTTT.

This clonotype was seen more than once but under ten times. V and J are TRBV29-1 and TRBJ2-7; D uncertain. V lost 4 bases and J lost 7, with 17 bases in between. Germline V gene sequence: CDR1 SQVTM, CDR2 ANQGSEA. The CDR3 is 13 residues long. The CDR3 DNA reads as TGCAGCGTTGGACCCAAAACGATAGGGGAGCAGTACTTC. The encoded protein is CSVGPKTIGEQYF.

This sequence joins TRBV29-1 and TRBJ2-7; possible D gene TRBD1, 5 bases. The end of the DNA aligns better with TRBJ2-5, so the J call may be wrong. In germline, CDR1 is SQVTM, CDR2 ANQGSEA. CDR3 length equals 11 residues. As DNA, the CDR3 is TGCAGCGTTCACAGGCAAGAGACCCAGTACTTC. It yields the protein CSVHRQETQYF.

This clonotype was observed a few times. The rearrangement links TRBV20-1 to TRBJ2-7; TRBD2 matches 10 bases. Losses at the gene ends were 2 bases for V and 2 bases for J; bases not matched to a gene: 6. This CDR3 is built from 15 residues. Germline CDR1 and CDR2: DFQATT and SNEGSKA (reference sequence). In DNA form, the CDR3 reads TGCAGTGCTAGACCCCCAGCGGGGGGGGCCTACGAGCAGTACTTC. Translated: CSARPPAGGAYEQYF.

Note on this clonotype: The junction departs from germline at one end; a sequencing error may be responsible. This CDR3 is CASSFTDARQGTQYF. In DNA, the CDR3 is TGTGCCAGCAGCTTTACGGACGCGAGGCAAGGGACCCAGTACTTC. The chain recombines TRBV7-7 with TRBJ2-7, with D unclear. The J call may be wrong; the DNA end is better matched by TRBJ2-5. CDR1 SSHAT and CDR2 FNYEAQ come from the germline V gene (reference sequence). This CDR3 contains 15 residues.

The chain joins TRBV29-1 to TRBJ2-7; 8 bases match TRBD2. The trim removed 4 bases at V and 0 bases at J, leaving 11 bases unmatched. Germline CDR1 SQVTM, CDR2 ANQGSEA. The length of the CDR3 is 16 residues. CDR3 in DNA: TGCAGCGTTGCTGGGTTAGCGGGAAGGAGCTCCTACGAGCAGTACTTC. Encoded protein: CSVAGLAGRSSYEQYF.

The chain carries TRBV7-2 and TRBJ1-2; possible D gene TRBD1, 5 bases. The CDR3 length is 13 residues. The V end lost 6 bases, the J end lost 6 bases, and 14 bases lay between the germline ends. Germline CDR1 is SGHTA and CDR2 is FQGNSA. The CDR3 DNA sequence: TGTGCCAGCAGACGGAAGCAGGGAAATGGCTACACCTTC. Protein product: CASRRKQGNGYTF.